Below are 7 T cell receptor beta chains sequenced from a single sample in a study of T cells expressing NK-cell markers. TCRdb reprocessed the 5' RACE reads, keeping one entry per CDR3 protein, no DNA. The sample table sets out approximately 420,000 distinct CDR3 sequences. The sample comprised blood T cells: a sorted CD56 or NKG2C T cell subset, CD4+ or CD8+ T cells, or bulk PBMC T cells (not recorded which). Receptor source: a woman aged 45-65 years in good health.

This chain links TRBV29-1 with TRBJ2-5; without DNA, the TCRdb call of TRBD1 cannot be checked. Germline V CDR1 and CDR2: SQVTM, ANQGSEA. This CDR3 is built from 11 residues. CDR3: CSGTGVETQYF.

The V call is TRBV19, the J call TRBJ2-7; TCRdb's D call of TRBD1 is untestable without DNA. In germline, CDR1 is LNHDA, CDR2 SQIVND (reference sequence). This CDR3 spans 15 amino acids. CDR3 in amino acids: CASSPRTGIVYEQYF.

The rearrangement uses TRBV3-1 and TRBJ2-1; lacking DNA, the TRBD2 call made by TCRdb goes unchecked. The CDR3 is 15 amino acids. CDR1 and CDR2 from the germline V gene are LGHDT and YNNKEL (reference sequence). This chain's CDR3 is CASSKDGTSFNEQFF.

The chain joins TRBV11-2 to TRBJ2-1. Germline CDR1 reads SGHAT; CDR2 reads FQNNGV. CDR3 length equals 12 residues. CDR3: CASSFPSNEQFF.

The chain couples TRBV12-3 or TRBV12-4 to TRBJ2-1. The CDR3 runs 12 residues. CDR3 residues: CAGHSSYNEQFF.

The rearrangement joins TRBV12-3 or TRBV12-4 to TRBJ1-2. This CDR3 is built from 14 residues. CDR3 region: CASSPSGSNYGYTF.

V and J are TRBV11-2 and TRBJ2-1; TCRdb's D call of TRBD2 is untestable without DNA. Germline V gene lookup returns CDR1 SGHAT and CDR2 FQNNGV. The CDR3 consists of 15 residues. This chain's CDR3 is CASSLAPGGFNEQFF.